This T cell receptor beta chain stems from a study of blood T cell repertoires in COVID-19. About the study: Sites across the United States, Italy and Spain contributed samples from acute and convalescent COVID-19. In each case, the material was cDNA or gDNA derived from T cells, B-cell-depleted T cells, or PBMCs.

The J segment lost 12 bases and the V segment lost 5 bases, leaving 4 bases of the junction unmatched. The CDR3 is 12 amino acids. Germline loops: CDR1 SNHLY, CDR2 FYNNEI. As originally analysed: How many nucleated cells were present was estimated from reference gene primer amplification. Assay: immunoSEQ multiplex PCR; the TCRdb copy retains only in-frame clones and omits some. V, J and clone size are those of that table, while D and trimming were read from the DNA. The sample holds about 320,000 clones, roughly 85% seen once. The sample consisted of peripheral blood. This chain links TRBV2 with TRBJ1-4; 9 nucleotides line up with TRBD1. The receptor was isolated from a human donor in a cohort sampled during active COVID-19. The CDR3 reads CASSPWDRELFF. CDR3 nucleotides: TGTGCCAGCAGTCCTTGGGACAGGGAACTGTTTTTT.